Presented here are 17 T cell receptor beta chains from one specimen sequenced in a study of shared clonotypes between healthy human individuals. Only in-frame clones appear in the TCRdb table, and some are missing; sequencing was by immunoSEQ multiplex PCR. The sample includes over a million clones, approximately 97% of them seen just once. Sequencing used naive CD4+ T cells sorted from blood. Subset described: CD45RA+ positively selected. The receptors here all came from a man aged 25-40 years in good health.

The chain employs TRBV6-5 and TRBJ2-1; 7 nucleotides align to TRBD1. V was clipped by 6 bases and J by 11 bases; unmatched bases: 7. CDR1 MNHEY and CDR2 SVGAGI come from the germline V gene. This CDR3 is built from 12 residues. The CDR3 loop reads CASRRDSTQQFF. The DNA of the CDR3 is TGTGCCAGCAGAAGGGACAGCACCCAGCAGTTCTTC.

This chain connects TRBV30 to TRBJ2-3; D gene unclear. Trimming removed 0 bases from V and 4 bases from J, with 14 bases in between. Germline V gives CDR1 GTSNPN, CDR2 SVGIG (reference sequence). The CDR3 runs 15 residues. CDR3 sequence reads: CAWSVRASGADTQYF. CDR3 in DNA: TGTGCCTGGAGTGTACGGGCGAGTGGGGCAGATACGCAGTATTTT.

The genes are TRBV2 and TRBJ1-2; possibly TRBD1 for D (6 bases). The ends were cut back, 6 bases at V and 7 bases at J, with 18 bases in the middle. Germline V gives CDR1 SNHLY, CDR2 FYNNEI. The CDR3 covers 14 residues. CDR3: CASRATGSGFGYTF. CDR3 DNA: TGTGCCAGCAGAGCCACAGGGAGCGGGTTTGGCTACACCTTC.

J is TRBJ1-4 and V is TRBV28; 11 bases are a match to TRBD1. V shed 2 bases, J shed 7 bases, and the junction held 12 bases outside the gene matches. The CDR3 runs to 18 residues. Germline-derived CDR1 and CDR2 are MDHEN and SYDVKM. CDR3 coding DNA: TGTGCCAGCAGTTTAAGAGGACAGGGGGCCCGTGGCGGTGAAAAACTGTTTTTT. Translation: CASSLRGQGARGGEKLFF.

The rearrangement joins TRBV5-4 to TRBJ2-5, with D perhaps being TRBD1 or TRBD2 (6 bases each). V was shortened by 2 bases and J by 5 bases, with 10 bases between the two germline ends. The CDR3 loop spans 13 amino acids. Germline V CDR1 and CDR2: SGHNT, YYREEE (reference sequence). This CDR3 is CASSFRGRETQYF. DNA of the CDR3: TGTGCCAGCAGCTTTAGGGGGAGGGAGACCCAGTACTTC.

DNA for the CDR3: TGTGCCAGCAGCCAGACAGGGGACAGCGGCTACACCTTC. This encodes CASSQTGDSGYTF. The chain recombines TRBV5-8 with TRBJ1-2, with 8 positions matching TRBD1. CDR3 length: 13 residues. The ends lost 4 bases at V and 8 bases at J; junction bases unmatched: 7. Germline V gene lookup returns CDR1 SGHTS and CDR2 YDEGEE.

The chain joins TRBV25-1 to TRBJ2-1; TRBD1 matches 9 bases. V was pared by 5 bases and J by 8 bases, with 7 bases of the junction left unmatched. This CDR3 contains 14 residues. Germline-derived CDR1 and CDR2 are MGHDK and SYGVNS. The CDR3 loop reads CASSMGQGEDEQFF. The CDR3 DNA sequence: TGTGCCAGCAGTATGGGACAGGGAGAGGATGAGCAGTTCTTC. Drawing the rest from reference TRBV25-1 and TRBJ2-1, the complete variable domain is EADIYQTPRYLVIGTGKKITLECSQTMGHDKMYWYQQDPGMELHLIHYSYGVNSTEKGDLSSESTVSRIRTEHFPLTLESARPSHTSQYLCASSMGQGEDEQFFGPGTRLTVL.

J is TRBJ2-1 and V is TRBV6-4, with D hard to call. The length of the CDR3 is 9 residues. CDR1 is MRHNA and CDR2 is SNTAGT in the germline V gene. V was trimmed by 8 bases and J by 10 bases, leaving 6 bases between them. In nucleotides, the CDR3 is TGTGCCAGCGACCGGGAGCAGTTCTTC. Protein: CASDREQFF.

In DNA, the CDR3 is TGTGCCACCAGCAGAATCTACAGGGATGAAAAACTGTTTTTT. This sequence encodes CATSRIYRDEKLFF. The genes are TRBV15 and TRBJ1-4, with D perhaps TRBD1 (6 bases). The germline V and J ends were trimmed by 2 bases and 6 bases, with 10 bases remaining between them. The CDR3 spans 14 residues. Germline lookup yields CDR1 LNHNV and CDR2 YYDKDF (reference sequence).

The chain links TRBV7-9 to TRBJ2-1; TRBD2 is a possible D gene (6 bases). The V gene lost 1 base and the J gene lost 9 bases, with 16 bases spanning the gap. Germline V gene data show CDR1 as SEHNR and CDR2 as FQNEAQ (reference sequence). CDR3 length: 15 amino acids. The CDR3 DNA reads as TGTGCCAGCAGCTTAGGGGTCGGGGAGGTCGGTGAGCAGTTCTTC. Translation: CASSLGVGEVGEQFF.

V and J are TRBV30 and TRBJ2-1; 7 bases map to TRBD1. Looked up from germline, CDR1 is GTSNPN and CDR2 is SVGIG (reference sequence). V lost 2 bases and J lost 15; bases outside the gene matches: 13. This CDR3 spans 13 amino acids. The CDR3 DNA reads TGTGCCTGGAGTTATGCAGGGGGAGCCCCTTCGTTCTTC. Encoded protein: CAWSYAGGAPSFF.

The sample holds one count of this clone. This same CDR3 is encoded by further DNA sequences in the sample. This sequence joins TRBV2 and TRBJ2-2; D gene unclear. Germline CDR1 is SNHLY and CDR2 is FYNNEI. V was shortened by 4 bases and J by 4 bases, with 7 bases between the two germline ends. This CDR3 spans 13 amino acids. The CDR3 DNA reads TGTGCCAGCAGTGTGGCAGGCACCGGGGAGCTGTTTTTT. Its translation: CASSVAGTGELFF.

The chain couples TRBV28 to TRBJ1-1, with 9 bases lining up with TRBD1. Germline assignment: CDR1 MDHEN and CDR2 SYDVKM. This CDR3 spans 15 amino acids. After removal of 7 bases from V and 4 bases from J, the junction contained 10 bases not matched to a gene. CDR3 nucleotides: TGTGCCAGCACCAATCCGGGACAGGGAAGCACTGAAGCTTTCTTT. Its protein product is CASTNPGQGSTEAFF. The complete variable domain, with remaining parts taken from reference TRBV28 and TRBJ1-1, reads DVKVTQSSRYLVKRTGEKVFLECVQDMDHENMFWYRQDPGLGLRLIYFSYDVKMKEKGDIPEGYSVSREKKERFSLILESASTNQTSMYLCASTNPGQGSTEAFFGQGTRLTVV.

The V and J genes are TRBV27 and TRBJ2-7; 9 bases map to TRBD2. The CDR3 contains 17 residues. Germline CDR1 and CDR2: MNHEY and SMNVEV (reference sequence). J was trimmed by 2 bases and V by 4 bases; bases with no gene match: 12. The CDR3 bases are TGTGCCAGCAGTTCCCGAGGGGTAGCGGGAGTCACCTACGAGCAGTACTTC. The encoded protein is CASSSRGVAGVTYEQYF.

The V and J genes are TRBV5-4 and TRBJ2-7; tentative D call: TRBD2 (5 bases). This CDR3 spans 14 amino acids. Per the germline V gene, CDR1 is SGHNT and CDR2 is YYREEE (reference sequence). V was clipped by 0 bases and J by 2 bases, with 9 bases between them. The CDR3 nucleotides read TGTGCCAGCAGCTTGGCCGGGGATCCCTACGAGCAGTACTTC. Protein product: CASSLAGDPYEQYF.

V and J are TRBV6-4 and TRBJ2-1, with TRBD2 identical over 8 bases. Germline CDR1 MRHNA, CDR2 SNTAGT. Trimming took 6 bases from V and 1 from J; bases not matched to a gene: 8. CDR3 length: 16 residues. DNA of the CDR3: TGTGCCAGCAGCCGATTTACTAGCGGTTCCTACAATGAGCAGTTCTTC. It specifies CASSRFTSGSYNEQFF.

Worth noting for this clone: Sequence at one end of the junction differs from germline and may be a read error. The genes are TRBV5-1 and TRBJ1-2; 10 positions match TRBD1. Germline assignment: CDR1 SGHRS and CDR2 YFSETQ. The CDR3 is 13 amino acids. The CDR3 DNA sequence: TGCGCCAGCAGCTTGGAATGGGACAGGGGCCGCTCCTTC. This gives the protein CASSLEWDRGRSF.